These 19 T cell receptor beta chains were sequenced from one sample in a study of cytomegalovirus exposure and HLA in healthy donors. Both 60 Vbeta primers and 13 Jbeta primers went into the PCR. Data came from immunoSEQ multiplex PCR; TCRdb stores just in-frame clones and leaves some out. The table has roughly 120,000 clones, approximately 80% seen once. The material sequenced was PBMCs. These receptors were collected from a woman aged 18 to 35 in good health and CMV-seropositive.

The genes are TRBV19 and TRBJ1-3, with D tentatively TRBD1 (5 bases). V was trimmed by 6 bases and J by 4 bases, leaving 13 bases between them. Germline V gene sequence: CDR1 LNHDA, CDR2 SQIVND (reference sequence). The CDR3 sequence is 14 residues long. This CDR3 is CASRPRAPGNTIYF. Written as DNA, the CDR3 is TGTGCCAGTAGACCCAGGGCCCCGGGAAACACCATATATTTT. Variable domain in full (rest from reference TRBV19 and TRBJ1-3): DGGITQSPKYLFRKEGQNVTLSCEQNLNHDAMYWYRQDPGQGLRLIYYSQIVNDFQKGDIAEGYSVSREKKESFPLTVTSAQKNPTAFYLCASRPRAPGNTIYFGEGSWLTVV.

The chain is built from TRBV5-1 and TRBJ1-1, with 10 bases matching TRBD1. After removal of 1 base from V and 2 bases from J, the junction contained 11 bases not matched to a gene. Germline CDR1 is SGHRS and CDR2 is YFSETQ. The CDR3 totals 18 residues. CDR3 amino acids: CASSLQGQGRFLNTEAFF. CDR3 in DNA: TGCGCCAGCAGCTTGCAGGGACAGGGGAGATTTCTCAACACTGAAGCTTTCTTT.

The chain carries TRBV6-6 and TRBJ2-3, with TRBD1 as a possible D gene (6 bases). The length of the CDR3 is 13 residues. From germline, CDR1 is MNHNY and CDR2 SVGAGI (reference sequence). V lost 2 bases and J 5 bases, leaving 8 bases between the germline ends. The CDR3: CASSYLRGDTQYF. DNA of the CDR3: TGTGCCAGCAGTTACCTCAGGGGAGATACGCAGTATTTT.

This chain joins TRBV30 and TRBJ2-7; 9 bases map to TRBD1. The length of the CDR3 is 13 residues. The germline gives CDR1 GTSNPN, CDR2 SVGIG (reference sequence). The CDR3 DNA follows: TGTGCTGCCGACGAACAGGGGGCGGGAGAGCAGTACTTC. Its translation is CAADEQGAGEQYF. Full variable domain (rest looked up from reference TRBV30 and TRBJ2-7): SQTIHQWPATLVQPVGSPLSLECTVEGTSNPNLYWYRQAAGRGLQLLFYSVGIGQISSEVPQNLSASRPQDRQFILSSKKLLLSDSGFYLCAADEQGAGEQYFGPGTRLTVT.

CDR3 nucleotide sequence: TGTGCCAGCAGCTCCCCGACAGGGGGCAGCGATACGCAGTATTTT. It yields the protein CASSSPTGGSDTQYF. V usage is TRBV7-9 and J usage is TRBJ2-3; 10 nucleotides match TRBD1. Germline values: CDR1 SEHNR, CDR2 FQNEAQ (reference sequence). This CDR3 comprises 15 residues. V gave up 4 bases and J gave up 6 bases; unmatched junction bases: 7.

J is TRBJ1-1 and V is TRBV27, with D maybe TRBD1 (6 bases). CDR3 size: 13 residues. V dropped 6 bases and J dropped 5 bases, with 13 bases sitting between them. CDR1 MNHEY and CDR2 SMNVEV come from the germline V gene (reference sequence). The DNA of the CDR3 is TGTGCCAGCAGCCTCGGGGGGCGAACTGAAGCTTTCTTT. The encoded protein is CASSLGGRTEAFF.

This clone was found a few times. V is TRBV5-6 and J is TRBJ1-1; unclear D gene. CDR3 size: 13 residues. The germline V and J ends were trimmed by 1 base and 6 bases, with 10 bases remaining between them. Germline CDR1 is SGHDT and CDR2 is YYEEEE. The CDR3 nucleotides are TGTGCCAGCAGCTTGCCGGTGGGCGCTGAAGCTTTCTTT. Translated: CASSLPVGAEAFF.

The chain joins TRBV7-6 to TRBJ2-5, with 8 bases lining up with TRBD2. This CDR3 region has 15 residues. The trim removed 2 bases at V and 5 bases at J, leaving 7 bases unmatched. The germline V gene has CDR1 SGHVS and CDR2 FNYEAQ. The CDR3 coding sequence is TGTGCCAGCAGCTTAACGGGGGGGCCATGGGAGACCCAGTACTTC. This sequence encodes CASSLTGGPWETQYF.

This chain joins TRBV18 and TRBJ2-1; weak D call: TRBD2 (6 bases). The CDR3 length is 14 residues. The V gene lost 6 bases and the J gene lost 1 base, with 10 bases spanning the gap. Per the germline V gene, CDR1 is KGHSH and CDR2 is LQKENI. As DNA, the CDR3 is TGTGCCAGCTCCCGGGACTGGTCCTACAATGAGCAGTTCTTC. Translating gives CASSRDWSYNEQFF. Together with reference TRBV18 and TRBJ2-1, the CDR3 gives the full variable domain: NAGVMQNPRHLVRRRGQEARLRCSPMKGHSHVYWYRQLPEEGLKFMVYLQKENIIDESGMPKERFSAEFPKEGPSILRIQQVVRGDSAAYFCASSRDWSYNEQFFGPGTRLTVL.

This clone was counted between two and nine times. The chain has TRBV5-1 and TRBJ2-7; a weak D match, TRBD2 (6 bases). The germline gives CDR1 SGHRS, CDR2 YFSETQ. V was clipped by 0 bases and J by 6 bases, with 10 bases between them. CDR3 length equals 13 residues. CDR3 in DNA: TGCGCCAGCAGCTTGGTCCGGGGGAGCGAGCAGTACTTC. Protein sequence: CASSLVRGSEQYF.

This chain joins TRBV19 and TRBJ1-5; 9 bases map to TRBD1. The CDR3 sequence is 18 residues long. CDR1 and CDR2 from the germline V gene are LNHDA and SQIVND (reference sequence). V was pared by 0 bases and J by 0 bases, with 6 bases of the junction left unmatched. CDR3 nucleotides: TGTGCCAGTAGTATAGATTTCAACAGGGGGCCTAGCAATCAGCCCCAGCATTTT. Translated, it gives CASSIDFNRGPSNQPQHF.

The CDR3: CASSPRDRAYEQYF. The CDR3 DNA reads TGTGCCAGCTCACCTAGGGACAGGGCTTACGAGCAGTACTTC. V gene TRBV18 combines with J gene TRBJ2-7, with 9 nucleotides matching TRBD1. The germline gives CDR1 KGHSH, CDR2 LQKENI. The CDR3 has 14 residues. V lost 3 bases to trimming and J lost 4 bases; unmatched junction nucleotides: 4.

CDR3 nucleotides: TGTGCCAGCAGCGTAGAGGATACAGGGATAGAGACCCAGTACTTC. This encodes CASSVEDTGIETQYF. The chain has TRBV9 and TRBJ2-5; a weak D match, TRBD1 (6 bases). Trimming cost V 0 bases and J 4 bases, with 13 bases left between them. The germline CDR1 and CDR2 sequences are SGDLS and YYNGEE. CDR3 length equals 15 residues.

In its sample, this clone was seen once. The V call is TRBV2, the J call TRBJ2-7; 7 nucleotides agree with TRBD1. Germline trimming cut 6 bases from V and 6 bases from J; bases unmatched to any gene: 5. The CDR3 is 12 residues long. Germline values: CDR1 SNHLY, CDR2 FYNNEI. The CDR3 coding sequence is TGTGCCAGCAGACGACAGGGACGCGAGCAGTACTTC. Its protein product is CASRRQGREQYF.

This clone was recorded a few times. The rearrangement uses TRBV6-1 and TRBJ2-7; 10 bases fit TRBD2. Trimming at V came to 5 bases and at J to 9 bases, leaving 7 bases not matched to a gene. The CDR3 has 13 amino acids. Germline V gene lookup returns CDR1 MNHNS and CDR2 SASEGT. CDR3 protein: CASSQGLADSQYF. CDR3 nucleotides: TGTGCCAGCAGTCAAGGACTAGCGGATTCGCAGTACTTC.

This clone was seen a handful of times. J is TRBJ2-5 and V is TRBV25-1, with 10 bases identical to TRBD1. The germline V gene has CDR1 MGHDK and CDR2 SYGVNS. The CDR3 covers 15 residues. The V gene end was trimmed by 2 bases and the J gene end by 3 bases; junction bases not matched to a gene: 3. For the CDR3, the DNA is TGTGCCAGCAGTGAAGGGACAGGGGAGGAAGAGACCCAGTACTTC. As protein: CASSEGTGEEETQYF.

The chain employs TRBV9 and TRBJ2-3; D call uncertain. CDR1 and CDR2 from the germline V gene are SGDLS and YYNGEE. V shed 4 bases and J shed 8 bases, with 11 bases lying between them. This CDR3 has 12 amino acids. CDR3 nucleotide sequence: TGTGCCAGCAGCAATCCCACGGGTACGCAGTATTTT. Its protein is CASSNPTGTQYF.

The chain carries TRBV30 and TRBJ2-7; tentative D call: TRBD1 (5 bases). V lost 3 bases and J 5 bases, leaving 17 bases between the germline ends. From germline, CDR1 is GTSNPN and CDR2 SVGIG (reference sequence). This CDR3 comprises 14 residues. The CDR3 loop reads CAWRKVREVHEQYF. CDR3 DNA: TGTGCCTGGAGGAAGGTCAGGGAAGTCCACGAGCAGTACTTC.

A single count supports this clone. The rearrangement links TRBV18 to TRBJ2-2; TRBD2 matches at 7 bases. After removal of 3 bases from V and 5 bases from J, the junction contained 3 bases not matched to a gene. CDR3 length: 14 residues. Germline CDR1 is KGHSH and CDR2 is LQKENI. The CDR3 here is CASSPSGATGELFF. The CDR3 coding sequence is TGTGCCAGCTCACCCAGCGGGGCGACCGGGGAGCTGTTTTTT.